The source of this T cell receptor (beta chain) is a study of spatial heterogeneity in lung cancer. About the study: Among detected sequences, beta-chain ones consistently exceeded alpha-chain ones in number.

As to time point: sample taken at primary tumor resection. Tumor, nontumor lung or frozen PBMC supplied whole RNA that was sequenced unsorted. TCRdb itself ran the 5' RACE reads through MiXCR, one entry per CDR3 protein. The data show several thousand distinct CDR3 sequences, 4% to 5.5% seen once. The CDR3 extends over 15 amino acids. V dropped 0 bases and J dropped 1 base, with 9 bases sitting between them. Germline V gene data show CDR1 as LNHNV and CDR2 as YYDKDF (reference sequence). The sequencing here drew on normal lung tissue next to the tumor, taken at surgery. The V and J genes are TRBV15 and TRBJ2-5; tentative D call: TRBD2 (6 bases). The receptor's source is a female donor with early-stage non-small cell lung cancer. The CDR3 sequence is CATSRDGEAQETQYF. The DNA for the CDR3 is TGTGCCACCAGCAGAGATGGGGAGGCCCAAGAGACCCAGTACTTC.